This TCR beta chain was recovered during a study of beta chain features in type 1 diabetes. What was sequenced were expressed TCRB transcripts, since all of the isolated RNA had been reverse transcribed. Libraries were prepared by immunoSEQ multiplex PCR; TCRdb keeps only in-frame clonotypes and omits some of them. The table includes 300,000 to 350,000 clones, about 19% detected once. From germline, CDR1 is LNHNV and CDR2 YYDKDF (reference sequence). The CDR3 loop spans 16 amino acids. The junction had 6 bases not matched to a gene; V was cut back by 4 bases and J by 0 bases. This clone was recorded a few times.

This chain links TRBV15 with TRBJ2-1; 7 nucleotides match TRBD1. Sequences were obtained from naive CD4+ T cells from blood. The receptor comes from a young woman in good health. CDR3 sequence (DNA): TGTGCCACCAGCACAGACAGGGTCTCCTCCTACAATGAGCAGTTCTTC. Its translation is CATSTDRVSSYNEQFF.